Presented here are 11 T cell receptor beta chains from one specimen sequenced in a study of blood T cell repertoires in COVID-19 (dated by TCRdb to the early 2020s). Libraries were prepared through the immunoSEQ multiplex PCR assay. As stored in TCRdb, this immuneACCESS dataset retains in-frame rearrangements with V and J assigned. A fraction of the clones does not appear; measured against another copy, unresolved V genes explain less than half of the discrepancy, and the remainder lacks a known reason. This sample is represented by some 380,000 clones; more than 75% of them were singletons. The top ten clonotypes cover about 1% of the sample. Source material: peripheral blood. The receptors were sampled from a human donor with acute or convalescent COVID-19. The donor label of this sample is uncertain.

The chain carries TRBV19 and TRBJ2-3, with D possibly being TRBD1 (6 bases). This CDR3 spans 12 amino acids. V lost 7 bases to trimming and J lost 4 bases, with 9 bases between them. CDR1 and CDR2 (germline): LNHDA, SQIVND (reference sequence). The CDR3 here is CASKQGSDTQYF. Here the CDR3 DNA reads TGTGCCAGTAAACAGGGATCAGATACGCAGTATTTT.

The CDR3 is CASSMSYEQYF. CDR3 DNA sequence: TGTGCCAGCAGTATGTCGTACGAGCAGTACTTC. V is TRBV12-3 or TRBV12-4 and J is TRBJ2-7; D remains unclear. CDR3 size: 11 residues. V lost 5 bases to trimming and J lost 4 bases, with 6 bases between them.

As DNA, the CDR3 is TGTGCCAGCAGCCGAGGGACACATTATAGCAATCAGCCCCAGCATTTT. This codes for CASSRGTHYSNQPQHF. The chain combines TRBV5-8 with TRBJ1-5; a weak D match, TRBD1 (6 bases). This CDR3 spans 16 amino acids. Trimming shortened V by 4 bases and J by 0 bases, and 14 bases separated the two germline ends. Germline CDR1 SGHTS, CDR2 YDEGEE.

The gene calls are TRBV11-2 and TRBJ1-4; D is possibly TRBD1 (5 bases). The CDR3 is made up of 17 amino acids. With 6 bases removed from V and 0 bases from J, the gap between germline ends came to 17 bases. CDR1 SGHAT and CDR2 FQNNGV come from the germline V gene. The CDR3 nucleotides are TGTGCCAGCAGTCACTCAGGGCGGGGTGCAACTAATGAAAAACTGTTTTTT. Its translation is CASSHSGRGATNEKLFF.

V and J are TRBV7-2 and TRBJ1-1; D gene uncertain. The CDR3 is 16 residues long. V was trimmed by 4 bases and J by 2 bases, leaving 17 bases between them. The germline V gene encodes CDR1 SGHTA and CDR2 FQGNSA. The CDR3: CASSYHPGSVNTEAFF. CDR3 DNA sequence: TGTGCCAGCAGCTACCACCCGGGGTCCGTTAACACTGAAGCTTTCTTT.

This rearrangement joins TRBV10-2 to TRBJ2-1; the match to TRBD2 covers 11 bases. V dropped 6 bases and J dropped 5; count of bases not matched to a gene: 6. The CDR3 is 15 amino acids. Germline CDR1 and CDR2: WSHSY and SAAADI. CDR3 bases: TGCGCCAGCAGGCTCACTAGCGGGGGCCACAATGAGCAGTTCTTC. Translated: CASRLTSGGHNEQFF.

This clone came up once. The chain couples TRBV4-1 to TRBJ2-1, with 9 bases identical to TRBD1. This CDR3 has 16 amino acids. Germline V lookup: CDR1 MGHRA, CDR2 YSYEKL. V trimming: 0 bases; J trimming: 9 bases; junction bases outside the gene matches: 9. The CDR3 DNA reads TGCGCCAGCAGCCAAGACGGACAGGGGAGGAGTAGTGAGCAGTTCTTC. Its protein is CASSQDGQGRSSEQFF.

The chain carries TRBV19 and TRBJ1-1; D gene uncertain. The CDR3 runs to 14 residues. CDR1 LNHDA and CDR2 SQIVND come from the germline V gene (reference sequence). With 3 bases removed from V and 0 bases from J, the gap between germline ends came to 8 bases. The CDR3 nucleotides are TGTGCCAGTAGTATCGCACAGATGAACACTGAAGCTTTCTTT. The encoded protein is CASSIAQMNTEAFF.

The chain carries TRBV7-8 and TRBJ2-5; the match to TRBD1 covers 8 bases. The CDR3 runs 15 residues. V was pared by 4 bases and J by 5 bases, with 9 bases of the junction left unmatched. Per the germline V gene, CDR1 is SGHVS and CDR2 is FQNEAQ. In DNA, the CDR3 is TGTGCCAGCAGCTCCGGACAGGGAGGAATGGAGACCCAGTACTTC. It codes for CASSSGQGGMETQYF.

The CDR3 DNA reads as TGTGCCAGCAGCGTGGGACAGGGGTTTGAGACCCAGTACTTC. Residues: CASSVGQGFETQYF. V is TRBV9 and J is TRBJ2-5, with 10 bases that match TRBD1. The CDR3 covers 14 residues. Germline CDR1 reads SGDLS; CDR2 reads YYNGEE. J lost 5 bases, V lost 2 bases, and 3 bases had no gene match. The variable domain in full, completed from reference TRBV9 and TRBJ2-5, reads DSGVTQTPKHLITATGQRVTLRCSPRSGDLSVYWYQQSLDQGLQFLIQYYNGEERAKGNILERFSAQQFPDLHSELNLSSLELGDSALYFCASSVGQGFETQYFGPGTRLLVL.

To note about this clone: Other DNA sequences from this sample encode an identical CDR3 as well. J is TRBJ2-1 and V is TRBV11-2; TRBD2 matches at 7 bases. Germline assignment: CDR1 SGHAT and CDR2 FQNNGV. The CDR3 extends over 15 amino acids. Trimming at V came to 0 bases and at J to 6 bases, leaving 5 bases not matched to a gene. The CDR3 spells CASSLDPGGSNEQFF. CDR3 nucleotide sequence: TGTGCCAGCAGCTTAGATCCCGGGGGGAGCAATGAGCAGTTCTTC.